What follows are 18 T cell receptor beta chains derived from one specimen sequenced in a study of T cell responses to AZD1222 COVID-19 vaccine. Clones were sequenced by immunoSEQ multiplex PCR, and TCRdb holds only the in-frame ones, with some missing. The sample shows 100,000 to 110,000 clones, around 87% of them seen only once. Sample: peripheral blood, taken on day 0 of MenACWY control vaccination. These receptors originate from an adult in good health.

The chain combines TRBV11-2 with TRBJ2-7, with 9 bases lining up with TRBD2. CDR3 size: 15 residues. CDR1 is SGHAT and CDR2 is FQNNGV in the germline V gene. V dropped 5 bases and J dropped 4; count of bases not matched to a gene: 9. Here the CDR3 DNA reads TGTGCCAGCAGCCTGGCGGGGGGGAGGGCGTACGAGCAGTACTTC. This gives the protein CASSLAGGRAYEQYF.

The rearrangement uses TRBV12-3 or TRBV12-4 and TRBJ2-1, with 11 nucleotides matching TRBD2. The CDR3 consists of 13 residues. The junction had 6 bases not matched to a gene; V was cut back by 10 bases and J by 7 bases. The CDR3 spells CATQLAGENEQFF. Written as DNA, the CDR3 is TGTGCCACCCAACTAGCGGGAGAGAATGAGCAGTTCTTC.

This sequence joins TRBV9 and TRBJ2-3; tentatively, D is TRBD1 or TRBD2 (5 bases each). Trimming took 3 bases from V and 2 from J, leaving 13 bases between them. In germline, CDR1 is SGDLS, CDR2 YYNGEE. The CDR3 spans 15 residues. The CDR3 nucleotides are TGTGCCAGCAGCGGGGGGACGTGGAACACAGATACGCAGTATTTT. Its translation is CASSGGTWNTDTQYF.

The chain links TRBV5-1 to TRBJ1-1; perhaps TRBD1 as D (6 bases). Germline-derived CDR1 and CDR2 are SGHRS and YFSETQ. Trimming took 4 bases from V and 4 from J, leaving 11 bases between them. This CDR3 contains 13 residues. The CDR3 region is CASSIQGTTEAFF. The CDR3 coding sequence is TGCGCCAGCAGCATACAGGGAACCACTGAAGCTTTCTTT.

This sequence joins TRBV20-1 and TRBJ1-2; a weak D match, TRBD1 (5 bases). Germline V lookup: CDR1 DFQATT, CDR2 SNEGSKA (reference sequence). V lost 3 bases, J lost 6 bases, and 14 bases lay in between. The length of the CDR3 is 13 residues. The CDR3 DNA reads as TGCAGTGCTAGTGGGCAGGGTTTCGATGGCTACACCTTC. Residues: CSASGQGFDGYTF.

V gene TRBV19 combines with J gene TRBJ1-1; D is uncertain. Trimming took 2 bases from V and 3 from J, leaving 7 bases between them. In germline, CDR1 is LNHDA, CDR2 SQIVND (reference sequence). This CDR3 is built from 13 residues. The CDR3 bases are TGTGCCAGTAGTATAACGGGAGACACTGAAGCTTTCTTT. It is translated as CASSITGDTEAFF. Together with reference TRBV19 and TRBJ1-1, the CDR3 gives the full variable domain: DGGITQSPKYLFRKEGQNVTLSCEQNLNHDAMYWYRQDPGQGLRLIYYSQIVNDFQKGDIAEGYSVSREKKESFPLTVTSAQKNPTAFYLCASSITGDTEAFFGQGTRLTVV.

The chain employs TRBV28 and TRBJ2-1; 11 nucleotides match TRBD1. The ends lost 8 bases at V and 6 bases at J; junction bases unmatched: 3. The CDR3 length is 13 residues. From germline, CDR1 is MDHEN and CDR2 SYDVKM. The CDR3 coding sequence is TGTGCCAGCCTGGACAGGGGGCGCAATGAGCAGTTCTTC. Translated, it gives CASLDRGRNEQFF.

J is TRBJ1-1 and V is TRBV5-4; 11 bases are shared with TRBD1. The CDR3 is 14 amino acids. The J segment lost 6 bases and the V segment lost 4 bases, leaving 5 bases of the junction unmatched. Germline CDR1 and CDR2: SGHNT and YYREEE (reference sequence). Written as DNA, the CDR3 is TGTGCCAGCAGCCGGGACAGGGGGAGCGCTGAAGCTTTCTTT. Translation: CASSRDRGSAEAFF.

This chain uses TRBV4-3 with TRBJ2-3; 9 positions match TRBD2. CDR1 and CDR2 from the germline V gene are LGHNA and YSLEER. The V segment lost 1 base and the J segment 7 bases; nucleotides outside the gene matches: 12. The CDR3 has 17 amino acids. The CDR3 loop is CASSQGGLAGGPYTQYF. The DNA of the CDR3 is TGCGCCAGCAGCCAAGGGGGACTCGCGGGGGGGCCGTATACGCAGTATTTT.

V and J are TRBV9 and TRBJ2-5; D is possibly TRBD2 (6 bases). The V and J ends lost 2 bases and 3 bases respectively, with 14 bases between them. The CDR3 length is 15 residues. Germline CDR1 is SGDLS and CDR2 is YYNGEE. In nucleotides, the CDR3 is TGTGCCAGCAGCGTCGGGAGTCTGGAGGAAGAGACCCAGTACTTC. Its translation: CASSVGSLEEETQYF.

Of note for this clone: Other DNA sequences in this sample translate to the same CDR3. This sequence joins TRBV5-1 and TRBJ1-1; D call uncertain. The germline gives CDR1 SGHRS, CDR2 YFSETQ. This CDR3 region has 14 residues. The V end was cut by 1 base, the J end by 2 bases, with 9 bases between. Written as DNA, the CDR3 is TGCGCCAGCAGCTTGTTACGGCCCAACACTGAAGCTTTCTTT. Its protein is CASSLLRPNTEAFF. The whole variable domain, filled in from reference TRBV5-1 and TRBJ1-1, reads KAGVTQTPRYLIKTRGQQVTLSCSPISGHRSVSWYQQTPGQGLQFLFEYFSETQRNKGNFPGRFSGRQFSNSRSEMNVSTLELGDSALYLCASSLLRPNTEAFFGQGTRLTVV.

The chain carries TRBV3-1 (or the pseudogene TRBV3-2) and TRBJ1-2; 7 bases are a match to TRBD1. V gave up 2 bases and J gave up 4 bases; unmatched junction bases: 4. Germline CDR1 LGHDT, CDR2 YNNKEL (reference sequence). This CDR3 has 14 amino acids. The CDR3 loop is CASSQSDRSYGYTF. CDR3 nucleotides: TGTGCCAGCAGCCAATCGGACAGGTCCTATGGCTACACCTTC.

This CDR3 is CASSLRTGWYGANVLTF. Written as DNA, the CDR3 is TGTGCCAGCAGCTTAAGGACAGGGTGGTATGGGGCCAACGTCCTGACTTTC. The chain uses TRBV5-7 and TRBJ2-6, with 8 bases fitting TRBD1. TRBV5-7 is an open reading frame, and its role is uncertain. The CDR3 has 17 residues. Unmatched junction bases numbered 7, after V lost 2 bases and J lost 3 bases.

This chain joins TRBV5-1 and TRBJ2-2; 9 bases fit TRBD1. From germline, CDR1 is SGHRS and CDR2 YFSETQ. The trim removed 5 bases at V and 7 bases at J, leaving 3 bases unmatched. CDR3 size: 13 residues. The CDR3 loop is CASRQGAGGELFF. The CDR3 coding sequence is TGCGCCAGCAGACAGGGGGCAGGCGGGGAGCTGTTTTTT.

The V and J genes are TRBV19 and TRBJ2-2; 8 positions match TRBD1. The CDR3 runs 15 residues. With V trimmed by 7 bases and J by 5 bases, 9 bases remained unmatched. Per the germline V gene, CDR1 is LNHDA and CDR2 is SQIVND (reference sequence). As DNA, the CDR3 is TGTGCCAGTACGGACAGGGTGTGGGCTACCGGGGAGCTGTTTTTT. Its protein product is CASTDRVWATGELFF. The whole variable domain, remainder taken from reference TRBV19 and TRBJ2-2, is DGGITQSPKYLFRKEGQNVTLSCEQNLNHDAMYWYRQDPGQGLRLIYYSQIVNDFQKGDIAEGYSVSREKKESFPLTVTSAQKNPTAFYLCASTDRVWATGELFFGEGSRLTVL.

This clone is a singleton in its sample. The CDR3 DNA reads TGTGCCAGCAGTTTACCCGGGACTGGGGGGGGATATACGCAGTATTTT. The encoded protein is CASSLPGTGGGYTQYF. The V gene is TRBV28, the J gene TRBJ2-3, with 7 nucleotides matching TRBD2. Trimming cost V 2 bases and J 7 bases; bases outside gene matches: 12. There are 16 residues in the CDR3. Germline V gene data show CDR1 as MDHEN and CDR2 as SYDVKM.

The rearrangement links TRBV10-1 to TRBJ1-4; a possible D gene is TRBD1 (6 bases). Germline CDR1 and CDR2: WNHNN and SYGVQD (reference sequence). This CDR3 comprises 12 residues. This CDR3 reads CAPGATNEKLFF. CDR3 bases: TGCGCTCCAGGGGCAACTAATGAAAAACTGTTTTTT.

The chain links TRBV7-9 to TRBJ1-3; D perhaps matches TRBD1 (6 bases). With 7 bases removed from V and 2 bases from J, the gap between germline ends came to 18 bases. The germline V gene encodes CDR1 SEHNR and CDR2 FQNEAQ (reference sequence). CDR3 length: 16 residues. The CDR3: CASKKNRELPGNTIYF. The CDR3 nucleotides are TGTGCCAGCAAGAAAAACAGGGAGCTCCCTGGAAACACCATATATTTT.